The 13 T cell receptor beta chains given below trace back to one sample, sequenced in a study of shared clonotypes between healthy human individuals. Profiled with immunoSEQ multiplex PCR; TCRdb holds only in-frame clones, not every one. The table records 550,000 to 750,000 clones, around 95% of them present only once. The naive CD8 fraction comprised CD45RO-negative cells positively selected for CCR7 and excluded terminally differentiated effector memory CD45RA+ cells. Sequences were obtained from naive CD8+ T cells sorted from blood. The receptor source for this set is a woman younger than 45 in good health.

V and J are TRBV7-9 and TRBJ2-1; TRBD1 matches at 8 bases. Per germline, CDR1 SEHNR and CDR2 FQNEAQ (reference sequence). Unmatched junction bases numbered 7, after V lost 8 bases and J lost 7 bases. This CDR3 spans 13 amino acids. The CDR3 DNA sequence: TGTGCCAGCCACCCCGGACAGGGAAATGAGCAGTTCTTC. Amino acid sequence: CASHPGQGNEQFF. Full variable domain (outside the CDR3, taken from reference TRBV7-9 and TRBJ2-1): DTGVSQNPRHKITKRGQNVTFRCDPISEHNRLYWYRQTLGQGPEFLTYFQNEAQLEKSRLLSDRFSAERPKGSFSTLEIQRTEQGDSAMYLCASHPGQGNEQFFGPGTRLTVL.

The gene calls are TRBV5-1 and TRBJ2-1; the D gene is possibly TRBD2 (6 bases). The germline V gene has CDR1 SGHRS and CDR2 YFSETQ. Trimming pared 4 bases from V and 5 bases from J, leaving 16 bases between. The CDR3 totals 15 residues. CDR3 DNA sequence: TGCGCCAGCAGCACGACTAGGGAGACTCACAATGAGCAGTTCTTC. Its protein product is CASSTTRETHNEQFF.

In its sample, this clone was seen once. The chain couples TRBV27 to TRBJ2-7; tentative D call: TRBD2 (6 bases). Germline CDR1 is MNHEY and CDR2 is SMNVEV (reference sequence). V lost 5 bases and J 5 bases, leaving 13 bases between the germline ends. This CDR3 region has 13 residues. CDR3 sequence reads: CASSPGGANEQYF. As DNA, the CDR3 is TGTGCCAGCAGTCCCGGGGGAGCGAACGAGCAGTACTTC.

V usage is TRBV14 and J usage is TRBJ2-7; D possibly corresponds to TRBD2 (5 bases). The ends were cut back, 4 bases at V and 0 bases at J, with 7 bases in the middle. Per germline, CDR1 SGHDN and CDR2 FVKESK. This CDR3 comprises 13 residues. The CDR3 here is CASSPRDSYEQYF. CDR3 bases: TGTGCCAGCAGCCCCCGGGACTCCTACGAGCAGTACTTC. Variable domain in full (rest from reference TRBV14 and TRBJ2-7): EAGVTQFPSHSVIEKGQTVTLRCDPISGHDNLYWYRRVMGKEIKFLLHFVKESKQDESGMPNNRFLAERTGGTYSTLKVQPAELEDSGVYFCASSPRDSYEQYFGPGTRLTVT.

The chain links TRBV5-8 to TRBJ2-7; D remains ambiguous. Germline loops: CDR1 SGHTS, CDR2 YDEGEE. This CDR3 has 14 amino acids. Trimming cost V 0 bases and J 0 bases, with 7 bases left between them. CDR3 bases: TGTGCCAGCAGCTTGGGGCAGTTCTCCTACGAGCAGTACTTC. It codes for CASSLGQFSYEQYF.

The rearrangement uses TRBV5-4 and TRBJ2-2, with TRBD1 matching 7 bases. The CDR3 is 13 residues long. Germline assignment: CDR1 SGHNT and CDR2 YYREEE (reference sequence). The V segment lost 2 bases and the J segment 6 bases; nucleotides outside the gene matches: 1. CDR3 nucleotide sequence: TGTGCCAGCAGCTTCGGGACAGCCGGGGAGCTGTTTTTT. Translating gives CASSFGTAGELFF.

The rearrangement links TRBV7-9 to TRBJ1-1; D unclear. Germline V gene data show CDR1 as SEHNR and CDR2 as FQNEAQ (reference sequence). The V end lost 7 bases, the J end lost 0 bases, and 12 bases lay between the germline ends. The CDR3 sequence is 14 residues long. The CDR3 is CASTLDQVNTEAFF. The CDR3 bases are TGTGCCAGCACGCTGGACCAGGTGAACACTGAAGCTTTCTTT.

J is TRBJ2-5 and V is TRBV28; 8 bases are a match to TRBD2. With 2 bases clipped from V and 4 bases from J, the junction kept 3 bases outside the gene matches. Germline CDR1 MDHEN, CDR2 SYDVKM. This CDR3 comprises 14 residues. Here the CDR3 reads CASSLPGRGETQYF. DNA of the CDR3: TGTGCCAGCAGTTTACCCGGGAGGGGAGAGACCCAGTACTTC. Filled out from reference TRBV28 and TRBJ2-5, the complete variable domain reads DVKVTQSSRYLVKRTGEKVFLECVQDMDHENMFWYRQDPGLGLRLIYFSYDVKMKEKGDIPEGYSVSREKKERFSLILESASTNQTSMYLCASSLPGRGETQYFGPGTRLLVL.

J is TRBJ2-7 and V is TRBV5-1, with D hard to call. Trimming stripped 0 bases from V and 4 bases from J, with 11 bases between. From germline, CDR1 is SGHRS and CDR2 YFSETQ. The CDR3 length is 14 residues. As DNA, the CDR3 is TGCGCCAGCAGCTTGGAAGGAACGAATTACGAGCAGTACTTC. Translating it yields CASSLEGTNYEQYF.

This chain joins TRBV29-1 and TRBJ2-7; TRBD1 matches at 10 bases. Germline V gene data show CDR1 as SQVTM and CDR2 as ANQGSEA. There are 15 residues in the CDR3. Trimming cost V 5 bases and J 6 bases; bases outside gene matches: 13. The CDR3 here is CSVKTYGQGEGEQYF. Here the CDR3 DNA reads TGCAGCGTTAAGACGTATGGACAGGGGGAGGGCGAGCAGTACTTC.

A note on this clone: The same CDR3 arises from other DNA sequences in this sample as well. The V gene is TRBV13, the J gene TRBJ1-2; weak D call: TRBD1 (5 bases). Trimming shortened V by 3 bases and J by 5 bases, and 7 bases separated the two germline ends. In germline, CDR1 is PRHDT, CDR2 FYEKMQ (reference sequence). The CDR3 sequence is 12 residues long. Written as DNA, the CDR3 is TGTGCCAGCAGCTTGGGGGGGTATGGCTACACCTTC. It codes for CASSLGGYGYTF.

The chain couples TRBV4-2 to TRBJ2-3; no firm D call. Germline-derived CDR1 and CDR2 are LGHNA and YNFKEQ. The germline V and J ends were trimmed by 0 bases and 2 bases, with 9 bases remaining between them. The CDR3 covers 15 residues. The CDR3 here is CASSQELLFTDTQYF. In nucleotides, the CDR3 is TGTGCCAGCAGCCAAGAACTCCTTTTCACAGATACGCAGTATTTT.

This clone was picked up one time. One end of the junction does not line up with germline, which may come from a read error. The chain employs TRBV4-1 and TRBJ1-1; D not certain. Per germline, CDR1 MGHRA and CDR2 YSYEKL. There are 12 residues in the CDR3. The CDR3 spells CASSPGPPEAFF. CDR3 DNA sequence: TGTGCCAGCAGCCCAGGACCACCTGAAGCTTTCTTT.